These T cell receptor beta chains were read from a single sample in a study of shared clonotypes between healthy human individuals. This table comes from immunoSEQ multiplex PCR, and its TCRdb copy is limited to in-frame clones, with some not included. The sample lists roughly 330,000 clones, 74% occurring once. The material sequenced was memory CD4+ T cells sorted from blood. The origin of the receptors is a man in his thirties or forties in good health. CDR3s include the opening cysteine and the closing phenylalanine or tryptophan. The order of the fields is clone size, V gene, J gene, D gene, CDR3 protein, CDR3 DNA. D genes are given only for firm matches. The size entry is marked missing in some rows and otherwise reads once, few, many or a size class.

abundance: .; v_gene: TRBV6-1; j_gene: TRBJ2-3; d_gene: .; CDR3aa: CASSEANTDTQYF; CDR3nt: TGTGCCAGCAGTGAAGCGAACACAGATACGCAGTATTTT
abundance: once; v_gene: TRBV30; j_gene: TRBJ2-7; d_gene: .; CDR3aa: CAWGTGEDYEQYF; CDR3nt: TGTGCCTGGGGGACCGGAGAAGATTACGAGCAGTACTTC
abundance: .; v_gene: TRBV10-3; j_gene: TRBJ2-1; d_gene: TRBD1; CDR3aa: CAIRPTGGAISYNEQFF; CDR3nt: TGTGCCATCAGGCCGACAGGGGGCGCGATTTCCTACAATGAGCAGTTCTTC
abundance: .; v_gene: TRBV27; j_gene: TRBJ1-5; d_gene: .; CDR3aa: CASSLQGDNQPQHF; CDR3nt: TGTGCCAGCAGCCTACAGGGTGACAATCAGCCCCAGCATTTT
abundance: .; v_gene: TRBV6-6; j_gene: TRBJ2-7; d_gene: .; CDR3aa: CASSVPGTYEQYF; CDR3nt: TGTGCCAGCAGTGTTCCAGGGACCTACGAGCAGTACTTC
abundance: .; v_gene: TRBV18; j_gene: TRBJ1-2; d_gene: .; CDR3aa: CASSTQGLDYGYTF; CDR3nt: TGTGCCAGCTCAACACAGGGCCTTGACTATGGCTACACCTTC
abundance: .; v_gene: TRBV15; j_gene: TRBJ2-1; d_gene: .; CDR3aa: CATSPEWQRSNEQFF; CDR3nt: TGTGCCACCAGCCCAGAGTGGCAGAGGTCCAATGAGCAGTTCTTC
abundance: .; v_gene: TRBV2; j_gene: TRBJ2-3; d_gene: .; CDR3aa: CASSYDYTQYF; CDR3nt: TGTGCCAGCAGTTATGACTATACGCAGTATTTT
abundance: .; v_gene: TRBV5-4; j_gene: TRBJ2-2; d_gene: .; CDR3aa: CASSLGEVSGTGELFF; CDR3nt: TGTGCCAGCAGCTTGGGAGAGGTCTCAGGCACCGGGGAGCTGTTTTTT
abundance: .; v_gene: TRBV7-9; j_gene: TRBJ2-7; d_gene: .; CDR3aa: CASSRGTYEQYF; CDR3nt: TGTGCCAGCAGCAGGGGGACCTACGAGCAGTACTTC
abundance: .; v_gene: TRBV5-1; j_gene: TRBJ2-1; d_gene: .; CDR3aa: CASTEDSSYNEQFF; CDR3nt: TGCGCCAGCACCGAGGACAGCTCCTACAATGAGCAGTTCTTC
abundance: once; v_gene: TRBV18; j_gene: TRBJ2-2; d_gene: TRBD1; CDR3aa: CASSPLGQVRNTGELFF; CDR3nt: TGTGCCAGCTCACCCCTCGGACAGGTCCGGAACACCGGGGAGCTGTTTTTT
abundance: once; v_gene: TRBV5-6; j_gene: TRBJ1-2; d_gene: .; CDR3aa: CASSRQYGYTF; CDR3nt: TGTGCCAGCAGCCGACAGTATGGCTACACCTTC
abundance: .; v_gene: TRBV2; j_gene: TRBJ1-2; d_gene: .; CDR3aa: CASSGAGNGYTF; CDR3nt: TGTGCCAGCAGTGGGGCAGGGAACGGCTACACCTTC
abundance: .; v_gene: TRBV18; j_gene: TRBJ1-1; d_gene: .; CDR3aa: CASSPTAENTEAFF; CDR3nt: TGTGCCAGCTCACCAACGGCAGAGAACACTGAAGCTTTCTTT